One and the same sample provided the 12 T cell receptor beta chains below, sequenced in a study of blood T cell repertoires in COVID-19. The protocol was immunoSEQ multiplex PCR, while the TCRdb copy is restricted to in-frame clones and leaves out a portion. The table includes approximately 300,000 clones, 85% to 95% detected once. Source material: PBMCs or T cells enriched from blood (not recorded which). The receptor source for this set is a woman in her 30s who had been exposed to COVID-19.

This CDR3 is CSVQGYRGPYGYTF. CDR3 bases: TGCAGCGTCCAAGGGTACAGGGGACCCTATGGCTACACCTTC. The rearrangement joins TRBV29-1 to TRBJ1-2; 7 nucleotides align to TRBD1. The CDR3 loop spans 14 amino acids. Germline CDR1 SQVTM, CDR2 ANQGSEA. Germline trimming cut 6 bases from V and 4 bases from J; bases unmatched to any gene: 11.

This chain links TRBV27 with TRBJ2-2; 7 bases align to TRBD1. This CDR3 region has 14 residues. Germline loops: CDR1 MNHEY, CDR2 SMNVEV (reference sequence). V trimming: 6 bases; J trimming: 6 bases; junction bases outside the gene matches: 7. The CDR3 sequence: CASRPDRVAGELFF. CDR3 nucleotides: TGTGCCAGCAGACCCGACAGGGTAGCCGGGGAGCTGTTTTTT.

In its sample, this clone was seen once. The same CDR3 also results from other DNA sequences found in this sample. This CDR3 reads CASSLTTVNTEAFF. The DNA of the CDR3 is TGTGCCAGCAGCTTAACGACAGTCAACACTGAAGCTTTCTTT. The chain links TRBV7-9 to TRBJ1-1, with D possibly matching TRBD1 (5 bases). This CDR3 comprises 14 residues. V was cut by 2 bases and J by 2 bases, with 9 bases left in between. Germline lookup yields CDR1 SEHNR and CDR2 FQNEAQ (reference sequence).

The chain carries TRBV6-6 and TRBJ2-7; maybe TRBD2 (6 bases). Germline CDR1 MNHNY, CDR2 SVGAGI (reference sequence). This CDR3 is 13 amino acids long. V was clipped by 2 bases and J by 2 bases, with 7 bases between them. The CDR3 region has the DNA TGTGCCAGCAGTTACGGAGGGACCTACGAGCAGTACTTC. Protein sequence: CASSYGGTYEQYF.

The chain has TRBV27 and TRBJ1-3; TRBD1 aligns across 7 bases. There are 16 residues in the CDR3. The germline CDR1 and CDR2 sequences are MNHEY and SMNVEV (reference sequence). V lost 6 bases, J lost 0 bases, and 8 bases stayed unmatched. CDR3 DNA sequence: TGTGCCAGCAGAAGGACAGGAATAAGCTCTGGAAACACCATATATTTT. This sequence encodes CASRRTGISSGNTIYF.

The chain recombines TRBV19 with TRBJ1-2, with 9 positions matching TRBD1. With V trimmed by 6 bases and J by 0 bases, 14 bases remained unmatched. CDR1 and CDR2 from the germline V gene are LNHDA and SQIVND (reference sequence). This CDR3 is 18 amino acids long. CDR3 nucleotides: TGTGCCAGTAGCCCTCTCCGGGGACAGGGAGGTTCTAACTATGGCTACACCTTC. Protein: CASSPLRGQGGSNYGYTF.

The chain recombines TRBV6-2 or TRBV6-3 with TRBJ1-4; 7 bases line up with TRBD1. J was trimmed by 1 base and V by 5 bases; bases with no gene match: 4. Germline V gives CDR1 MNHEY, CDR2 SVGEGT. CDR3 length: 15 amino acids. CDR3: CASSGPGGTNEKLFF. CDR3 nucleotides: TGTGCCAGCAGTGGCCCAGGGGGAACTAATGAAAAACTGTTTTTT.

This clone was recorded a few times. The gene calls are TRBV3-1 (or the pseudogene TRBV3-2) and TRBJ2-3; possibly TRBD1 for D (5 bases). V gave up 3 bases and J gave up 2 bases, with 9 bases separating them. Germline V gene sequence: CDR1 LGHDT, CDR2 YNNKEL (reference sequence). CDR3 length: 14 residues. CDR3 in DNA: TGTGCCAGCAGCCACAGACAGTTCACAGATACGCAGTATTTT. Protein: CASSHRQFTDTQYF.

The chain carries TRBV5-4 and TRBJ1-2; 9 positions agree with TRBD1. V shed 6 bases and J 2 bases; nucleotides not matched to a gene: 14. The CDR3 totals 17 residues. Germline CDR1 is SGHNT and CDR2 is YYREEE (reference sequence). The CDR3, as DNA: TGTGCCAGCACCGTACAGGGGGCCGTCGTCTTAAACTATGGCTACACCTTC. Translated, it gives CASTVQGAVVLNYGYTF. The full variable domain, its missing parts supplied by reference TRBV5-4 and TRBJ1-2, is ETGVTQSPTHLIKTRGQQVTLRCSSQSGHNTVSWYQQALGQGPQFIFQYYREEENGRGNFPPRFSGLQFPNYSSELNVNALELDDSALYLCASTVQGAVVLNYGYTFGSGTRLTVV.

This chain connects TRBV2 to TRBJ2-2; TRBD1 matches 7 bases. The CDR3 loop spans 16 amino acids. CDR1 and CDR2 (germline): SNHLY, FYNNEI. V was clipped by 7 bases and J by 4 bases; unmatched bases: 12. The chain's CDR3 is CASTPLGAGGTGELFF. Here the CDR3 DNA reads TGTGCCAGCACCCCACTTGGAGCAGGGGGCACCGGGGAGCTGTTTTTT.

This chain uses TRBV27 with TRBJ1-2; no reliable D call. Germline CDR1 reads MNHEY; CDR2 reads SMNVEV (reference sequence). The CDR3 sequence is 15 residues long. V dropped 7 bases and J dropped 1 base, with 16 bases sitting between them. This chain's CDR3 is CASNPWGRDNYGYTF. Written as DNA, the CDR3 is TGTGCCAGCAACCCTTGGGGTCGGGATAACTATGGCTACACCTTC.

V and J are TRBV27 and TRBJ2-5; D might be TRBD2 (5 bases). Trimming cost V 1 base and J 5 bases, with 11 bases left between them. Germline loops: CDR1 MNHEY, CDR2 SMNVEV (reference sequence). The CDR3 runs 14 residues. In DNA form, the CDR3 reads TGTGCCAGCAGTTTATTTGCTAGCTCGGAGACCCAGTACTTC. Translating it yields CASSLFASSETQYF.